One sample yielded the 21 T cell receptor beta chains listed below, sequenced in a study of CD8+ T cells in alopecia areata. Extraction of RNA preceded its reverse transcription into cDNA, which served as the sequencing template. Method: immunoSEQ multiplex PCR; TCRdb's copy keeps in-frame clones and lacks some. The sample records roughly 100,000 clones, approximately 63% being singletons. This sample's treatment: oral pan-JAK inhibitor, 5-10 mg twice daily. This specimen consisted of CD8+ T cells sorted from blood, obtained at approximately week 61, from a patient treated with tofacitinib. Receptor source: a human donor with alopecia areata.

There are a few counts of this clone. The V call is TRBV13, the J call TRBJ1-1; TRBD1 matches at 7 bases. The CDR3 has 13 amino acids. The V gene end was trimmed by 8 bases and the J gene end by 1 base; junction bases not matched to a gene: 4. Germline lookup yields CDR1 PRHDT and CDR2 FYEKMQ (reference sequence). For the CDR3, the DNA is TGTGCCAGCCTAAACAGGGGGAACACTGAAGCTTTCTTT. Translating it yields CASLNRGNTEAFF.

The chain combines TRBV29-1 with TRBJ2-3; maybe TRBD1 (6 bases). Germline CDR1 SQVTM, CDR2 ANQGSEA. Trimming took off 3 bases at V and 4 bases at J, with 14 bases between the two ends. The CDR3 runs to 14 residues. The CDR3 loop is CSVDPQGPADTQYF. The CDR3 DNA is TGCAGCGTTGACCCGCAGGGGCCTGCAGATACGCAGTATTTT.

The V call is TRBV6-5, the J call TRBJ2-7; 8 bases are shared with TRBD1. The CDR3 contains 14 residues. V lost 2 bases to trimming and J lost 5 bases; unmatched junction nucleotides: 5. Germline loops: CDR1 MNHEY, CDR2 SVGAGI. The CDR3 region has the DNA TGTGCCAGCAGTTACACCAGGGGGCAGAACGAGCAGTACTTC. Translation: CASSYTRGQNEQYF.

The rearrangement uses TRBV5-1 and TRBJ1-1; maybe TRBD1 (5 bases). The V and J ends lost 0 bases and 4 bases respectively, with 10 bases between them. CDR1 SGHRS and CDR2 YFSETQ come from the germline V gene. This CDR3 region has 14 residues. The CDR3 nucleotides read TGCGCCAGCAGCTTGGGAGGGAGGGGCACTGAAGCTTTCTTT. Protein: CASSLGGRGTEAFF. The full variable domain, completed using reference TRBV5-1 and TRBJ1-1, is KAGVTQTPRYLIKTRGQQVTLSCSPISGHRSVSWYQQTPGQGLQFLFEYFSETQRNKGNFPGRFSGRQFSNSRSEMNVSTLELGDSALYLCASSLGGRGTEAFFGQGTRLTVV.

This clone was detected only a few times. The J gene is TRBJ2-7, the V gene TRBV28; 7 nucleotides match TRBD1. CDR1 MDHEN and CDR2 SYDVKM come from the germline V gene. There are 16 residues in the CDR3. With V trimmed by 6 bases and J by 4 bases, 15 bases remained unmatched. CDR3 residues: CASSPNLIGGGYEQYF. The CDR3 nucleotides are TGTGCCAGCAGCCCTAACCTCATAGGGGGCGGGTACGAGCAGTACTTC.

V and J are TRBV14 and TRBJ1-5; D is undetermined. The CDR3 is made up of 13 amino acids. Germline CDR1 is SGHDN and CDR2 is FVKESK. V was pared by 5 bases and J by 2 bases, with 7 bases between. This chain's CDR3 is CASSAVGNQPQHF. CDR3 bases: TGTGCCAGCAGCGCTGTCGGCAATCAGCCCCAGCATTTT.

The gene calls are TRBV7-9 and TRBJ2-3; TRBD1 matches 7 bases. The CDR3 is 16 residues long. Germline CDR1 is SEHNR and CDR2 is FQNEAQ (reference sequence). The junction had 14 bases not matched to a gene; V was cut back by 6 bases and J by 5 bases. The CDR3 protein is CASSSTGTATRDTQYF. CDR3 in DNA: TGTGCCAGCAGTTCTACCGGGACAGCTACGAGAGATACGCAGTATTTT.

This clone was found a few times. The V call is TRBV9, the J call TRBJ2-1; the D is unclear. The V and J ends lost 0 bases and 8 bases respectively, with 12 bases between them. The germline V gene has CDR1 SGDLS and CDR2 YYNGEE. This CDR3 spans 14 amino acids. The CDR3 coding sequence is TGTGCCAGCAGCGTAGCACAAGTTTTCGATGAGCAGTTCTTC. This codes for CASSVAQVFDEQFF.

This clone has a handful of counts. The rearrangement joins TRBV29-1 to TRBJ1-1, with D unresolved. Looked up from germline, CDR1 is SQVTM and CDR2 is ANQGSEA. The CDR3 is 10 residues long. Deletions cut 3 bases from V and 7 bases from J, with 6 bases between. The CDR3 loop reads CSVERFEAFF. The CDR3, as DNA: TGCAGCGTTGAGAGATTTGAAGCTTTCTTT.

The chain carries TRBV4-2 and TRBJ1-6, with D unclear. Germline V gives CDR1 LGHNA, CDR2 YNFKEQ. Trimming pared 0 bases from V and 4 bases from J, leaving 10 bases between. The CDR3 contains 16 residues. The CDR3 DNA reads TGTGCCAGCAGCCAAGAGGGAGGGAGTTATAATTCACCCCTCCACTTT. Residues: CASSQEGGSYNSPLHF.

The rearrangement joins TRBV15 to TRBJ2-5; 7 bases map to TRBD2. With V trimmed by 0 bases and J by 2 bases, 15 bases remained unmatched. Germline CDR1 and CDR2: LNHNV and YYDKDF (reference sequence). The CDR3 is 19 amino acids. The CDR3 DNA follows: TGTGCCACCAGCAGAGATTACAGCCCCTCGGGGGGAACTCAAGAGACCCAGTACTTC. Encoded protein: CATSRDYSPSGGTQETQYF.

This clone appeared a single time. The rearrangement joins TRBV2 to TRBJ2-1; 8 nucleotides match TRBD1. Per germline, CDR1 SNHLY and CDR2 FYNNEI. V lost 6 bases, J lost 6 bases, and 4 bases stayed unmatched. The length of the CDR3 is 13 residues. The DNA for the CDR3 is TGTGCCAGCAGGGGACAGGCGGGCAATGAGCAGTTCTTC. It specifies CASRGQAGNEQFF.

V usage is TRBV5-1 and J usage is TRBJ2-7, with TRBD1 identical over 8 bases. V lost 0 bases, J lost 1 base, and 6 bases stayed unmatched. The CDR3 contains 16 residues. Looked up from germline, CDR1 is SGHRS and CDR2 is YFSETQ. DNA of the CDR3: TGCGCCAGCAGCTTGGATGACAGGGGAAAATCCTACGAGCAGTACTTC. Its protein product is CASSLDDRGKSYEQYF.

The V call is TRBV15, the J call TRBJ1-5; TRBD1 aligns across 9 bases. CDR1 and CDR2 (germline): LNHNV, YYDKDF (reference sequence). The CDR3 has 16 amino acids. V was clipped by 2 bases and J by 6 bases; unmatched bases: 8. The CDR3, as DNA: TGTGCCACCAGCAGAAGCGGGACAGGGTACATTCAGCCCCAGCATTTT. Translation gives CATSRSGTGYIQPQHF.

V is TRBV4-1 and J is TRBJ1-5; the D is unclear. Germline V gene sequence: CDR1 MGHRA, CDR2 YSYEKL. The V gene lost 3 bases and the J gene lost 1 base, with 1 base spanning the gap. This CDR3 region has 12 residues. CDR3 DNA sequence: TGCGCCAGCAGCCACAGCAATCAGCCCCAGCATTTT. This gives the protein CASSHSNQPQHF.

The rearrangement links TRBV7-9 to TRBJ1-1; 11 nucleotides agree with TRBD1. Germline values: CDR1 SEHNR, CDR2 FQNEAQ (reference sequence). V trimming: 4 bases; J trimming: 9 bases; junction bases outside the gene matches: 4. The CDR3 length is 13 residues. The CDR3 protein is CASSSRDRGKAFF. CDR3 DNA sequence: TGTGCCAGCAGCTCCCGGGACAGGGGGAAAGCTTTCTTT.

This chain links TRBV27 with TRBJ2-7; 7 positions match TRBD2. Germline trimming cut 6 bases from V and 2 bases from J; bases unmatched to any gene: 10. This CDR3 is built from 15 residues. Germline-derived CDR1 and CDR2 are MNHEY and SMNVEV (reference sequence). The CDR3 nucleotides are TGTGCCAGCAGCCTAGGGGCGGGGGTCCCCTACGAGCAGTACTTC. Residues: CASSLGAGVPYEQYF.

The V call is TRBV7-9, the J call TRBJ1-2, with a weak D call TRBD1 (6 bases). There are 14 residues in the CDR3. The germline V gene encodes CDR1 SEHNR and CDR2 FQNEAQ (reference sequence). V lost 5 bases and J lost 8, with 18 bases in between. The CDR3 loop is CASSLGQRGGGYTF. In DNA, the CDR3 is TGTGCCAGCAGCCTAGGACAGCGAGGGGGAGGCTACACCTTC.

This clone was counted a single time. This chain connects TRBV2 to TRBJ2-7; TRBD2 matches 7 bases. The CDR3 sequence is 13 residues long. Trimming took 7 bases from V and 3 from J; bases not matched to a gene: 6. Germline V gene data show CDR1 as SNHLY and CDR2 as FYNNEI. CDR3 residues: CASTPSGDYEQYF. As DNA, the CDR3 is TGTGCCAGCACTCCTAGCGGTGACTACGAGCAGTACTTC.

Only one count was recorded for this clone. The gene calls are TRBV30 and TRBJ1-1; D remains ambiguous. The CDR3 runs 12 residues. Germline CDR1 GTSNPN, CDR2 SVGIG (reference sequence). The V gene lost 0 bases and the J gene lost 5 bases, with 7 bases spanning the gap. This chain's CDR3 is CAWSVWRTEAFF. In DNA form, the CDR3 reads TGTGCCTGGAGTGTTTGGAGGACTGAAGCTTTCTTT.

The V gene is TRBV5-4, the J gene TRBJ2-2, with 11 bases matching TRBD2. The CDR3 length is 16 residues. Germline V gives CDR1 SGHNT, CDR2 YYREEE (reference sequence). The trim removed 5 bases at V and 6 bases at J, leaving 9 bases unmatched. CDR3 in DNA: TGTGCCAGCAGGGACTCCGGGACTAGCGGCGCCGGGGAGCTGTTTTTT. Residues: CASRDSGTSGAGELFF.